What follows describes a single TCR beta chain. Its antigen remains unidentified. Per-nucleotide qualities are absent, and no much larger clonotype sits a single base away. The sample originates from a study of blood T cell repertoires in COVID-19 (dated by TCRdb to 2018 to 2021). About the study as a whole: Samples from collaborators originated in the United States, Italy and Spain and spanned both the acute and convalescent phases of COVID-19. The prospective study material was composed of cDNA or gDNA derived from T cells, B-cell-depleted T cells, or PBMCs. The samples were drawn from two sources: the first 160 participants of the ongoing ImmuneRACE study, and 1,200 or so subjects contributed by 6 global collaborators. Where available, HLA class I and class II types were obtained from metadata supplied by the sample provider rather than from assay-based typing. The dataset comprised deeply sampled blood TCRbeta repertoires from subjects exposed to, actively infected with, or recovered from COVID-19. A de-identified subject ID, COVID-19 status, age in years and sex were almost always included in the sample metadata. The repertoires were made available in a free public database intended to serve as a resource for research on the immune response to SARS-CoV-2. Findings and caveats that apply to the study as a whole: The amount of clinical and demographic metadata varied by source and participant and was provided uncurated.

Including the terminal cysteine and phenylalanine, the CDR3 comprises 15 residues. The sequence is cut down to CDR3 DNA, 45 bases in frame from base 1. Via the germline V gene, CDR1 is SGHTA and CDR2 FQGNSA. The junction shows trimming of 5 bases on V and 4 bases on J, and the gene matches do not reach 4 bases of it. Collaborating institutions collected whole blood in K2EDTA tubes following their own protocols. For TCRbeta analysis, collaborators shipped samples in one of three forms: frozen whole blood, isolated PBMCs, or DNA extracted from either of those sample types. TCRbeta CDR3 regions were amplified from genomic DNA using the immunoSEQ Assay, a bias-controlled multiplex PCR. The source study handled its data this way. The number of nucleated cells in each sample was estimated from the amplification of reference gene primers within the assay. To quantify the absolute abundance of each unique TCRbeta CDR3 rearrangement, sequence reads were collapsed and filtered. For each sample, productive Simpson clonality was calculated by taking the square root of Simpson's diversity index across productive rearrangements. In its TCRdb copy, this immuneACCESS table keeps in-frame sequences only and misses some clones. Where compared with another copy, unresolved V genes explain less than half of these, and the others have no known cause. The D gene and trimming were derived from the DNA, and the V and J assignments and clone size from that table. The sample table contains about 210,000 clones; only one count was recorded for around nine tenths of them. The ten biggest clones cover less than 0.75% of the sample.

This clonotype was sampled from a man aged 35 to 55 with acute or convalescent COVID-19. Input material: peripheral blood. This sequence uses TRBV7-2 and TRBJ2-1; TRBD2 aligns with 11 central bases. The DNA is TGTGCCAGCAGCCAGAGGACTAGCGGGTACAATGAGCAGTTCTTC. Its coded protein is CASSQRTSGYNEQFF.